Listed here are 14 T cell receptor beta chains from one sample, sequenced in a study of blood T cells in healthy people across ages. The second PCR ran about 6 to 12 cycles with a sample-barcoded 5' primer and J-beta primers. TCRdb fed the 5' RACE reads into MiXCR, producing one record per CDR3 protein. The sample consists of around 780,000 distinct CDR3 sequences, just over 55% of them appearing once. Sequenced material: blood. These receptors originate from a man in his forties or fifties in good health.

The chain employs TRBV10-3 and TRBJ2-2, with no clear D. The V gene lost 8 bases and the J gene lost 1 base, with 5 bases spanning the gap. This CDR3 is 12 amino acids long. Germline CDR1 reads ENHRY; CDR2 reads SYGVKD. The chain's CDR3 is CAIRENTGELFF. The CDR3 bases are TGTGCCATCCGAGAGAACACCGGGGAGCTGTTTTTT.

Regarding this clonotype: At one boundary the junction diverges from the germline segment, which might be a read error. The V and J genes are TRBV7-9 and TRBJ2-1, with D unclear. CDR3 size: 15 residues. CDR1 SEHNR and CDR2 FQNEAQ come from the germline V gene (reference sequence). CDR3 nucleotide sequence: TGTGCCGGCAGCTTACTTTCTGGCACCCACAATGAGCAGTTCTTC. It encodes CAGSLLSGTHNEQFF.

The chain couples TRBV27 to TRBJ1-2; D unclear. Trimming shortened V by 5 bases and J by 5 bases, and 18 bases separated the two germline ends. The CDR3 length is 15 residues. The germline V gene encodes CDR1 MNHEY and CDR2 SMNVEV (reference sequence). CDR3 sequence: CASSPSRGDNYGYTF. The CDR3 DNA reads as TGTGCCAGCAGTCCATCTCGTGGAGACAATTATGGCTACACCTTC.

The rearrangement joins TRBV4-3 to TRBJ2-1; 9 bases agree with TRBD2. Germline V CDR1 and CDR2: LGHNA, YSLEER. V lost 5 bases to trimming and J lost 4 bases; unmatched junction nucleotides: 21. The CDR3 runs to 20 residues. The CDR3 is CASSATGKVGGRAVYNEQFF. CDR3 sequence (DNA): TGCGCCAGCAGCGCAACGGGGAAGGTGGGCGGGAGGGCCGTGTACAATGAGCAGTTCTTC.

The CDR3 DNA follows: TGTGCCAGCAGCCATGAAAACAGGGTGAACACTGAAGCTTTCTTT. Translating it yields CASSHENRVNTEAFF. The chain recombines TRBV14 with TRBJ1-1; maybe TRBD1 (6 bases). Per germline, CDR1 SGHDN and CDR2 FVKESK. Trimming took 3 bases from V and 0 from J, leaving 11 bases between them. This CDR3 contains 15 residues.

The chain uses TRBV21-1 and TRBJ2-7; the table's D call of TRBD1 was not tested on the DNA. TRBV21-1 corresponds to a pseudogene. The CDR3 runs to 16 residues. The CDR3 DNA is TGTGCCAGCAGCCAAACCACGGGACAGACTTCAAACGAGCAGTACTTC. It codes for CASSQTTGQTSNEQYF.

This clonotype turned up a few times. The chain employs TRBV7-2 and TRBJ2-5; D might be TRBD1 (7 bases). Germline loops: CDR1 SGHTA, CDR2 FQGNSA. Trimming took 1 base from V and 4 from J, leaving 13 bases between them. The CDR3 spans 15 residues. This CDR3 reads CASSLDRRGAETQYF. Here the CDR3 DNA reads TGTGCCAGCAGCTTAGATCGCAGGGGGGCAGAGACCCAGTACTTC.

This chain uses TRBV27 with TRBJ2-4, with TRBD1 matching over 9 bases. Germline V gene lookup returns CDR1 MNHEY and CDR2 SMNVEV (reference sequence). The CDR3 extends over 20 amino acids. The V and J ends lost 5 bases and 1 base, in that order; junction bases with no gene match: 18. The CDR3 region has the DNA TGTGCCAGCAGTCCCGAAAGAGAGACAGGGGGACTGTCGGCCAAAAACATTCAGTACTTC. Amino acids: CASSPERETGGLSAKNIQYF.

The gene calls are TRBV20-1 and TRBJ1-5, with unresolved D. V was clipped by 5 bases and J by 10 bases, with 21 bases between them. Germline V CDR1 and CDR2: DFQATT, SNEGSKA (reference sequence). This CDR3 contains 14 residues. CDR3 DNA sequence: TGCAGTGCTGATTTACGTGGGTCGAATTCACCCCAGCATTTT. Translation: CSADLRGSNSPQHF.

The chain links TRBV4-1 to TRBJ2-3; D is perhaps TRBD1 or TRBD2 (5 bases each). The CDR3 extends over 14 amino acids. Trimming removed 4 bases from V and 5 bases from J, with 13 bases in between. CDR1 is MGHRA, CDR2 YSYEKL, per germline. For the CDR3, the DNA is TGCGCCAGCAGCCGGGACCCGGCTATAGATACGCAGTATTTT. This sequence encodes CASSRDPAIDTQYF.

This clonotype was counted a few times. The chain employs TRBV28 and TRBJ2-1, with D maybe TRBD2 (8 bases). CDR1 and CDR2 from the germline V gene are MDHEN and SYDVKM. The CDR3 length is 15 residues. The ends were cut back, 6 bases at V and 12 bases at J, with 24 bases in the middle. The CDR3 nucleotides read TGTGCCAGCAGCCACCGACAGGGCCCTCGGGAGGGGCAGTTCTTC. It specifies CASSHRQGPREGQFF.

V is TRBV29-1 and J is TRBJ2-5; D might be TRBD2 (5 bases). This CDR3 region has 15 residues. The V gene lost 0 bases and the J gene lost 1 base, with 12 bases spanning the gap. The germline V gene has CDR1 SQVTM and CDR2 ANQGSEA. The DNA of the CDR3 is TGCAGCGTTGAAGAGGAGGCAGAACCCCAAGAGACCCAGTACTTC. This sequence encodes CSVEEEAEPQETQYF.

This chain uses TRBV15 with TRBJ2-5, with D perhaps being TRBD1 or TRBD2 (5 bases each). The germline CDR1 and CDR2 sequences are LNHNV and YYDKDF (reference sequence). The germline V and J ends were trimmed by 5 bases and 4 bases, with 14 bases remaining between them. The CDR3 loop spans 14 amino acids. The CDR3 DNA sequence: TGTGCCACCAGCCTCGCAGGGACGTCAGAGACCCAGTACTTC. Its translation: CATSLAGTSETQYF.

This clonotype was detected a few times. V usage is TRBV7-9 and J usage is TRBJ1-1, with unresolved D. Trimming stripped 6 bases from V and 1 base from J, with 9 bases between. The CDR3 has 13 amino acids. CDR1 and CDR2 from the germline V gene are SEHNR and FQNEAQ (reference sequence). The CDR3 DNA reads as TGTGCCAGCAGTATCGCCGAGAACACTGAAGCTTTCTTT. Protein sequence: CASSIAENTEAFF.